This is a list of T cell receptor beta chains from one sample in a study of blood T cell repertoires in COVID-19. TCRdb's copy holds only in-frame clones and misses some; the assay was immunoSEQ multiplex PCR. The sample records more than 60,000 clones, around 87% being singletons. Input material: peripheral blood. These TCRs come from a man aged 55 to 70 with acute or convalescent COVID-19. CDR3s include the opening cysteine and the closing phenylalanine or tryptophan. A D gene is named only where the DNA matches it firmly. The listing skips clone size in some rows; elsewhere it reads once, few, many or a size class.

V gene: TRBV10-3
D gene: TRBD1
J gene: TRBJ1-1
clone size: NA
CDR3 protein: CAISTGAGGMNTEAFF
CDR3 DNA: TGTGCCATCAGCACGGGGGCAGGGGGTATGAACACTGAAGCTTTCTTT

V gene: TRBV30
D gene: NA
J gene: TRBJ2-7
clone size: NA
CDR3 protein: CAWTIGQYEQYF
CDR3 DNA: TGTGCCTGGACTATAGGACAGTACGAGCAGTACTTC

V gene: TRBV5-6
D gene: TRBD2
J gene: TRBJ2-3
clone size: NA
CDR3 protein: CASSLLAGGQGTQYF
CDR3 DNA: TGTGCCAGCAGCTTACTAGCGGGGGGCCAAGGTACGCAGTATTTT

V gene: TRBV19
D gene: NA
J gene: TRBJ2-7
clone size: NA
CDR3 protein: CASSMQGSVEQYF
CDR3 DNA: TGTGCCAGTAGTATGCAGGGTTCAGTAGAGCAGTACTTC

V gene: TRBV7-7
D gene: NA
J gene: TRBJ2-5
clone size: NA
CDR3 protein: CASSLGRLVREETQYF
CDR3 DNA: TGTGCCAGCAGCTTAGGTCGCCTCGTCCGGGAAGAGACCCAGTACTTC

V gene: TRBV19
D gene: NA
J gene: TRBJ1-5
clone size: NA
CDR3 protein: CASSPARGNSNQPQHF
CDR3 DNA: TGTGCCAGTAGTCCCGCCCGAGGCAATAGCAATCAGCCCCAGCATTTT

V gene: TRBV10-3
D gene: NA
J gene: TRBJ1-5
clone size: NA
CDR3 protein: CAISDGGNQPQHF
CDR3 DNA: TGTGCCATCAGTGACGGTGGCAATCAGCCCCAGCATTTT

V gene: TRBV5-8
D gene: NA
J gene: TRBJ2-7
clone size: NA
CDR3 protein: CASSPGAGASYEQYF
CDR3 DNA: TGTGCCAGCAGCCCCGGGGCGGGGGCATCCTACGAGCAGTACTTC

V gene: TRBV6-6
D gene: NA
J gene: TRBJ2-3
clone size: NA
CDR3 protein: CASSYNEDNTDTQYF
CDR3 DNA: TGTGCCAGCAGTTACAATGAGGATAACACAGATACGCAGTATTTT

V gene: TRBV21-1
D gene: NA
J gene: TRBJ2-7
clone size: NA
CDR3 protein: CASSKVVVWGGQDLYEQYF
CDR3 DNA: TGTGCCAGCAGCAAAGTAGTGGTTTGGGGGGGACAGGACCTTTACGAGCAGTACTTC

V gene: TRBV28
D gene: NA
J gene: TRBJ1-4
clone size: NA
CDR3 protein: CASSLLADGEKLFF
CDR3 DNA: TGTGCCAGCAGTTTATTGGCGGATGGGGAAAAACTGTTTTTT

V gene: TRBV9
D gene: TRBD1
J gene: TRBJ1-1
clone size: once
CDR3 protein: CASSLDRGTEAFF
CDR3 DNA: TGTGCCAGCAGCCTCGACAGGGGCACTGAAGCTTTCTTT

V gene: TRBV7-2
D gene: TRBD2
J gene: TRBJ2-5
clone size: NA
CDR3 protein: CASSLALAGGRETQYF
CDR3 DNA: TGTGCCAGCAGCTTAGCACTAGCGGGGGGGAGAGAGACCCAGTACTTC

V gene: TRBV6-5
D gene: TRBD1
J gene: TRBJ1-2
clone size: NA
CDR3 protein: CASSTGQGAFGYTF
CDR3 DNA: TGTGCCAGCAGTACCGGGCAGGGGGCGTTTGGCTACACCTTC

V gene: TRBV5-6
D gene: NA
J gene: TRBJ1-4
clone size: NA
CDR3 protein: CASSLRGSGKLFF
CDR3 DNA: TGTGCCAGCAGCTTGAGGGGGAGTGGAAAACTGTTTTTT

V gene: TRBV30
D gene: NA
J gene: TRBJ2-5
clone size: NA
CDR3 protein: CAWSVRWVPGETQYF
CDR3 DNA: TGTGCCTGGAGTGTAAGGTGGGTCCCCGGGGAGACCCAGTACTTC